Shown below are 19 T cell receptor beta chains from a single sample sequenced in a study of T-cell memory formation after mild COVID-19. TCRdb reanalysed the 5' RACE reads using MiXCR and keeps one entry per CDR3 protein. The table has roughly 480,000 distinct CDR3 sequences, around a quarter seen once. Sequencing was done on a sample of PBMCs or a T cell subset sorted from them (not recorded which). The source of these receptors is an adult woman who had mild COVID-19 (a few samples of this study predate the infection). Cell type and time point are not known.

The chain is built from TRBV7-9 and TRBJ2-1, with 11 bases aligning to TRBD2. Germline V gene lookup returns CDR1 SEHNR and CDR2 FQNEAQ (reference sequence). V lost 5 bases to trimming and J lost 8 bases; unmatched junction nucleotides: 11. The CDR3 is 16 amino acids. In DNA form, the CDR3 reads TGTGCCAGCAGCCCGACTAGCGGGAAAGGTTGGCATGAGCAGTTCTTC. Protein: CASSPTSGKGWHEQFF. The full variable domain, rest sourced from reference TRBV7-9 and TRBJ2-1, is DTGVSQNPRHKITKRGQNVTFRCDPISEHNRLYWYRQTLGQGPEFLTYFQNEAQLEKSRLLSDRFSAERPKGSFSTLEIQRTEQGDSAMYLCASSPTSGKGWHEQFFGPGTRLTVL.

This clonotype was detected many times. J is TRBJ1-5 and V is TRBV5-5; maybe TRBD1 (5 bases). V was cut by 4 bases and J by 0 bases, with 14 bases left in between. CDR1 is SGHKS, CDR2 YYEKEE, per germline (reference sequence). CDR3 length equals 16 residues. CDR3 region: CASSPIGGDSNQPQHF. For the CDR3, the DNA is TGTGCCAGCAGCCCCATCGGGGGGGATAGCAATCAGCCCCAGCATTTT. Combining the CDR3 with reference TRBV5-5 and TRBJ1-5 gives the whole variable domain DAGVTQSPTHLIKTRGQQVTLRCSPISGHKSVSWYQQVLGQGPQFIFQYYEKEERGRGNFPDRFSARQFPNYSSELNVNALLLGDSALYLCASSPIGGDSNQPQHFGDGTRLSIL.

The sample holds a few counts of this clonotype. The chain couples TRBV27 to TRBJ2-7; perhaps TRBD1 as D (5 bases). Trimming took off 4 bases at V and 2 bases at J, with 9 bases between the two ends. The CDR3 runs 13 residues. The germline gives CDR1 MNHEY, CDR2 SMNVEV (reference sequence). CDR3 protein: CASSSTGTYEQYF. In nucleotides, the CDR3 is TGTGCCAGCAGTTCCACAGGTACCTACGAGCAGTACTTC.

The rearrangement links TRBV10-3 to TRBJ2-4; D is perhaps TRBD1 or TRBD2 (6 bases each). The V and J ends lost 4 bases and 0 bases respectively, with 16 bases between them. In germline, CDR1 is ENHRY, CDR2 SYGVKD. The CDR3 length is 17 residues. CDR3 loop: CAISGTGAPLAKNIQYF. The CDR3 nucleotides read TGTGCCATCAGTGGGACGGGGGCCCCCTTAGCCAAAAACATTCAGTACTTC.

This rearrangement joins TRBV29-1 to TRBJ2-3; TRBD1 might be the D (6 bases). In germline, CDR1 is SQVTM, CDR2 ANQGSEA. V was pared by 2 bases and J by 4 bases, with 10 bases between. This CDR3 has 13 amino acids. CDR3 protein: CSVERGSADTQYF. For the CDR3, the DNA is TGCAGCGTTGAAAGGGGGAGCGCAGATACGCAGTATTTT.

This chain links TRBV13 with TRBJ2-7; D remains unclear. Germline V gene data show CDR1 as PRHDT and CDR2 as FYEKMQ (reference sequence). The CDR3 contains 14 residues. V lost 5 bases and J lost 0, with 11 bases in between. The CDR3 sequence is CASSPGFHSYEQYF. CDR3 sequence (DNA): TGTGCCAGCAGCCCCGGGTTTCACTCCTACGAGCAGTACTTC.

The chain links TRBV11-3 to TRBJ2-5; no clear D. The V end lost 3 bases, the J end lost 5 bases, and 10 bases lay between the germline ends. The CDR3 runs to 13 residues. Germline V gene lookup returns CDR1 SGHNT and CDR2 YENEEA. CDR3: CASSFPLGETQYF. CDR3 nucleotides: TGTGCCAGCAGCTTCCCCTTGGGGGAGACCCAGTACTTC.

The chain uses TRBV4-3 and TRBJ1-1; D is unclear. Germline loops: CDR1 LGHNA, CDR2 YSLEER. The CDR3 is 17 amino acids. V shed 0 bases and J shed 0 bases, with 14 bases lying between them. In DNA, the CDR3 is TGCGCCAGCAGCCAAGAATCATCGGGATGGGTGAACACTGAAGCTTTCTTT. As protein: CASSQESSGWVNTEAFF.

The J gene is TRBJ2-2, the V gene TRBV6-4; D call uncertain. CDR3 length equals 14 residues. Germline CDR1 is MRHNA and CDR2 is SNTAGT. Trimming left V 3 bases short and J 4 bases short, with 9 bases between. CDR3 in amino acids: CASSDQDGTGELFF. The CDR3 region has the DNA TGTGCCAGCAGTGATCAGGACGGCACCGGGGAGCTGTTTTTT.

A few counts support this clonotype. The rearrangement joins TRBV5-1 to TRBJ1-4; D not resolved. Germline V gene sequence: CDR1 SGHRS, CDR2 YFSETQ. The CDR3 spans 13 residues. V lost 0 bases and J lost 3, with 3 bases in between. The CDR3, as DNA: TGCGCCAGCAGCTTGGGACCTAATGAAAAACTGTTTTTT. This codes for CASSLGPNEKLFF.

The DNA of the CDR3 is TGTGCCAGCAGCTTCGGTGACGATTACGAGCAGTACTTC. Translating it yields CASSFGDDYEQYF. This rearrangement joins TRBV7-7 to TRBJ2-7; D is unresolved. CDR3 size: 13 residues. V dropped 3 bases and J dropped 4 bases, with 10 bases sitting between them. Germline CDR1 and CDR2: SSHAT and FNYEAQ (reference sequence).

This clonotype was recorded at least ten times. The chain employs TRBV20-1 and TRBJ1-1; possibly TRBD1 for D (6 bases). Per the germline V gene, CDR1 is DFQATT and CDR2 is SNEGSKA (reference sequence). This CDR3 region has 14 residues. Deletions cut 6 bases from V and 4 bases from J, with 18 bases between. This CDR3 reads CSADQGRPFTEAFF. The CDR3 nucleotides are TGCAGTGCAGACCAGGGGCGTCCGTTCACTGAAGCTTTCTTT.

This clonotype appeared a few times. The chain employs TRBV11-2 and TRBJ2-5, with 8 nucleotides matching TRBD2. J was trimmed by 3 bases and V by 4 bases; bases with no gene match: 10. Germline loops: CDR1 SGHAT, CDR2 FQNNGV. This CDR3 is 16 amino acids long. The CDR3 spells CASSSLAGGREETQYF. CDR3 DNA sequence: TGTGCCAGCAGCTCCTTGGCGGGGGGTCGGGAAGAGACCCAGTACTTC.

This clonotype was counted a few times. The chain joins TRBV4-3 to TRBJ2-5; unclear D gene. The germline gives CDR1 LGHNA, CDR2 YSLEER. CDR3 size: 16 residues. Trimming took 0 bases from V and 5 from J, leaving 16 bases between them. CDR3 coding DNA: TGCGCCAGCAGCCAAGATCTTGGCGGTGGGGTGGAGACCCAGTACTTC. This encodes CASSQDLGGGVETQYF.

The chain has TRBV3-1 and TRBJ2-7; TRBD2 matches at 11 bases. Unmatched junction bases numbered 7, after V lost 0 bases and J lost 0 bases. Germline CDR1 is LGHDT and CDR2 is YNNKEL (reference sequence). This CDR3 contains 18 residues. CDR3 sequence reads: CASSQERLAGGSSYEQYF. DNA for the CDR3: TGTGCCAGCAGCCAAGAACGGCTAGCGGGAGGTTCCTCCTACGAGCAGTACTTC.

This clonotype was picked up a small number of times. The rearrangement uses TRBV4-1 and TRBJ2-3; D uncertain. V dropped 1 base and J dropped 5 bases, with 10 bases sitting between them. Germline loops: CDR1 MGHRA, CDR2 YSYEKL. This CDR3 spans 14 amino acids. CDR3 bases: TGCGCCAGCAGCCAAGGTATTAAAGAAGATACGCAGTATTTT. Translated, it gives CASSQGIKEDTQYF.

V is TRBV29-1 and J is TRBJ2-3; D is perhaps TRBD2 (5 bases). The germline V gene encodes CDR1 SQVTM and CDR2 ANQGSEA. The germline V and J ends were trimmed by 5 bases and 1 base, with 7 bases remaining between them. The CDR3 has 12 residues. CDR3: CSVLLGTDTQYF. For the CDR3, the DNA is TGCAGCGTTCTACTAGGCACAGATACGCAGTATTTT.

This chain's CDR3 is CAWSSNRGWTEKLFF. CDR3 bases: TGTGCCTGGAGTTCGAACAGGGGCTGGACTGAAAAACTGTTTTTT. The chain uses TRBV30 and TRBJ1-4, with 7 bases aligning to TRBD1. Looked up from germline, CDR1 is GTSNPN and CDR2 is SVGIG (reference sequence). The V gene end was trimmed by 2 bases and the J gene end by 7 bases; junction bases not matched to a gene: 10. The CDR3 covers 15 residues. The full variable domain, in which reference TRBV30 and TRBJ1-4 provide the parts outside the CDR3, is SQTIHQWPATLVQPVGSPLSLECTVEGTSNPNLYWYRQAAGRGLQLLFYSVGIGQISSEVPQNLSASRPQDRQFILSSKKLLLSDSGFYLCAWSSNRGWTEKLFFGSGTQLSVL.

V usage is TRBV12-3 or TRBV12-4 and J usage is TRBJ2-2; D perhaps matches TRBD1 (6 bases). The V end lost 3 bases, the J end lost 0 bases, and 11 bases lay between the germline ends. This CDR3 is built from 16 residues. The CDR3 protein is CASSFGTTANTGELFF. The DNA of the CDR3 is TGTGCCAGCAGTTTTGGGACAACTGCGAACACCGGGGAGCTGTTTTTT.